The 22 T cell receptor beta chains listed next were all sequenced from one sample in a study of blood T cells in healthy people across ages. Sample-barcoded 5' priming and a J-beta primer mix drove a second PCR of about 6 to 12 cycles. One entry per CDR3 protein, called by TCRdb with MiXCR from the 5' RACE reads. The sample shows about 620,000 distinct CDR3 sequences, around 20% of them seen only once. The sequencing sample was made of blood. The receptors shown here come from a man in his 70s in good health.

This clonotype has more than one count but fewer than ten. This sequence joins TRBV9 and TRBJ2-4, with 10 bases identical to TRBD2. The J segment lost 2 bases and the V segment lost 0 bases, leaving 2 bases of the junction unmatched. This CDR3 region has 16 residues. From germline, CDR1 is SGDLS and CDR2 YYNGEE. The CDR3 DNA reads as TGTGCCAGCAGCGTAGCAGCGGGAGGGACCAAAAACATTCAGTACTTC. The encoded protein is CASSVAAGGTKNIQYF.

The chain joins TRBV30 to TRBJ2-5, with D unresolved. Judging by the DNA end, TRBJ2-1 fits better; the J call may be wrong. The CDR3 totals 11 residues. Germline loops: CDR1 GTSNPN, CDR2 SVGIG (reference sequence). CDR3 coding DNA: TGTGCCTGGAGTACATACAATGAGCAGTTCTTC. As protein: CAWSTYNEQFF.

Only a few counts were recorded for this clonotype. V usage is TRBV12-3 or TRBV12-4 and J usage is TRBJ2-3, with a tentative D call TRBD1 (6 bases). V was trimmed by 7 bases and J by 5 bases, leaving 16 bases between them. The CDR3 has 14 amino acids. The CDR3 reads CASTLAGGGDTQYF. The CDR3 nucleotides read TGTGCCAGCACTCTTGCTGGGGGCGGAGATACGCAGTATTTT.

This rearrangement joins TRBV7-3 to TRBJ2-5, with TRBD1 matching over 9 bases. This CDR3 spans 15 amino acids. V lost 4 bases, J lost 3 bases, and 6 bases stayed unmatched. CDR1 and CDR2 from the germline V gene are SGHTA and FQGTGA. CDR3 in amino acids: CASSSTGGEEETQYF. The CDR3 nucleotides are TGTGCCAGCAGCTCTACAGGGGGCGAAGAAGAGACCCAGTACTTC.

V gene TRBV11-2 combines with J gene TRBJ2-2; possibly TRBD1 for D (6 bases). The CDR3 is 17 residues long. Trimming left V 1 base short and J 2 bases short, with 14 bases between. CDR1 SGHAT and CDR2 FQNNGV come from the germline V gene. This chain's CDR3 is CASSLVLDRLNTGELFF. The CDR3 region has the DNA TGTGCCAGCAGCTTAGTTCTGGACAGACTAAACACCGGGGAGCTGTTTTTT.

In this sample, this clonotype turned up a few times. The chain recombines TRBV9 with TRBJ1-4; D might be TRBD1 (5 bases). Trimming removed 4 bases from V and 4 bases from J, with 11 bases in between. The germline V gene has CDR1 SGDLS and CDR2 YYNGEE. The CDR3 contains 14 residues. The CDR3 sequence is CASSPGVSNEKLFF. CDR3 DNA sequence: TGTGCCAGCAGCCCGGGGGTTAGTAATGAAAAACTGTTTTTT.

The chain is built from TRBV5-1 and TRBJ2-1; 8 nucleotides align to TRBD1. The J call may be faulty, since TRBJ2-7 better matches the DNA end. Germline V gene data show CDR1 as SGHRS and CDR2 as YFSETQ. The CDR3 covers 15 residues. In DNA form, the CDR3 reads TGCGCCAGCAGCTTACAGGGGGTGTCCAACTACGAGCAGTACTTC. Translating it yields CASSLQGVSNYEQYF.

With respect to this clonotype: A much more abundant neighbour one base away suggests this may be a read error. The chain links TRBV20-1 to TRBJ2-3; tentative D call: TRBD1 (5 bases). Per the germline V gene, CDR1 is DFQATT and CDR2 is SNEGSKA (reference sequence). V dropped 0 bases and J dropped 4 bases, with 14 bases sitting between them. The CDR3 loop spans 15 amino acids. The CDR3 protein is CSARDSSAGPDTQYF. As DNA, the CDR3 is TGCAGTGCTAGAGATTCGTCGGCAGGGCCAGATACGCAGTATTTT.

V and J are TRBV6-1 and TRBJ1-4, with a tentative D call TRBD1 (6 bases). The CDR3 sequence is 13 residues long. Germline CDR1 and CDR2: MNHNS and SASEGT. V lost 2 bases and J 10 bases, leaving 11 bases between the germline ends. The CDR3 DNA is TGTGCCAGCAGTGAAAGGGGGACCCTAAAACTGTTTTTT. Translating it yields CASSERGTLKLFF.

This clonotype occurred a few times. The chain combines TRBV15 with TRBJ2-5, with D possibly TRBD2 on 7 matching bases. V dropped 1 base and J dropped 5 bases, with 11 bases sitting between them. The CDR3 is made up of 14 amino acids. The germline V gene encodes CDR1 LNHNV and CDR2 YYDKDF (reference sequence). CDR3 DNA: TGTGCCACCAGCAGAGTCAGGGGAGGGGAGACCCAGTACTTC. This codes for CATSRVRGGETQYF.

This clonotype turned up a few times. This chain connects TRBV7-2 to TRBJ1-2; D is possibly TRBD1 (6 bases). Deletions cut 1 base from V and 4 bases from J, with 13 bases between. From germline, CDR1 is SGHTA and CDR2 FQGNSA. The CDR3 is 15 amino acids. The CDR3 bases are TGTGCCAGCAGCTTAGTGGATTCGGGGGCCTATGGCTACACCTTC. This translates into CASSLVDSGAYGYTF.

A word on this clonotype: A read error may be the cause here, since a much bigger clone is one base away. The chain couples TRBV29-1 to TRBJ2-5; TRBD1 might be the D (5 bases). Germline CDR1 SQVTM, CDR2 ANQGSEA. The V end was cut by 7 bases, the J end by 7 bases, with 10 bases between. The CDR3 is 10 amino acids. For the CDR3, the DNA is TGCAGCGCCGGAAGGGGGACCCAGTACTTC. Translating it yields CSAGRGTQYF.

At least ten counts were recorded for this clonotype. The rearrangement uses TRBV12-3 or TRBV12-4 and TRBJ2-7, with a possible D match to TRBD1 (6 bases). Trimming cost V 3 bases and J 2 bases, with 11 bases left between them. The CDR3 contains 14 residues. The CDR3 coding sequence is TGTGCCAGCAGTTTCGGCAGGGGTCCCTACGAGCAGTACTTC. Translated, it gives CASSFGRGPYEQYF.

This clonotype came up a few times. At one boundary the junction diverges from the germline segment, which might be a read error. The J gene is TRBJ2-5, the V gene TRBV10-3; 9 bases are shared with TRBD2. Germline V gives CDR1 ENHRY, CDR2 SYGVKD. CDR3 length: 16 residues. CDR3 nucleotide sequence: TGTGCCATCAGTGAGTCTAAGACTAGCGGAGGAGATGAGCGGTTCTTC. Encoded protein: CAISESKTSGGDERFF.

The V and J genes are TRBV11-2 and TRBJ2-7; 9 bases match TRBD2. This CDR3 spans 15 amino acids. In germline, CDR1 is SGHAT, CDR2 FQNNGV. Germline trimming cut 0 bases from V and 3 bases from J; bases unmatched to any gene: 3. The CDR3 sequence: CASSLDGTSYYEQYF. CDR3 nucleotides: TGTGCCAGCAGCTTAGATGGGACTAGCTACTACGAGCAGTACTTC.

This chain links TRBV2 with TRBJ2-5; 7 nucleotides match TRBD1. CDR3 length: 15 amino acids. Trimming cost V 6 bases and J 1 base; bases outside gene matches: 8. Germline V CDR1 and CDR2: SNHLY, FYNNEI. CDR3 in DNA: TGTGCCAGCAGCGTCGGACAGGTCCTCCAAGAGACCCAGTACTTC. Residues: CASSVGQVLQETQYF.

This clonotype occurred a few times. The gene calls are TRBV12-3 or TRBV12-4 and TRBJ2-5, with unresolved D. The end of the DNA fits TRBJ2-7 better, so the J call may be wrong. The CDR3 has 10 residues. DNA for the CDR3: TGTGCCAGCACCTACTACGAGCAGTACTTC. It translates to CASTYYEQYF.

This chain connects TRBV12-5 to TRBJ2-1, with a weak D call TRBD2 (6 bases). V was clipped by 6 bases and J by 6 bases, with 15 bases between them. The CDR3 runs 14 residues. Germline values: CDR1 LGHNT, CDR2 FRNRAP. The CDR3 DNA sequence: TGTGCTAGTGGGCTCCGGGACTTGGGCAATGAGCAGTTCTTC. The encoded protein is CASGLRDLGNEQFF.

The chain recombines TRBV4-1 with TRBJ1-4; D possibly corresponds to TRBD1 (6 bases). The V end was cut by 4 bases, the J end by 7 bases, with 16 bases between. Germline-derived CDR1 and CDR2 are MGHRA and YSYEKL. The CDR3 spans 15 residues. The CDR3 nucleotides are TGCGCCAGCAGCCGATCCGGGACATTTGGTGAAAAACTGTTTTTT. Translation gives CASSRSGTFGEKLFF.

With regard to this clonotype: The junction departs from germline at one end; a sequencing error may be responsible. The V and J genes are TRBV5-1 and TRBJ1-2; D is unclear. The CDR3 has 13 amino acids. The germline V gene has CDR1 SGHRS and CDR2 YFSETQ. CDR3 protein: CVSSLMQAYGYTF. CDR3 coding DNA: TGCGTCAGCAGCTTAATGCAGGCCTATGGCTACACCTTC.

The chain links TRBV27 to TRBJ2-5; maybe TRBD2 (6 bases). With the DNA end fitting TRBJ2-1 better, the J assignment may be wrong. CDR3 length: 15 residues. CDR1 is MNHEY, CDR2 SMNVEV, per germline (reference sequence). CDR3 sequence: CASSPGTSWGNEQFF. As DNA, the CDR3 is TGTGCCAGCAGTCCAGGGACTTCGTGGGGCAATGAGCAGTTCTTC.

The chain has TRBV3-1 and TRBJ2-5, with D perhaps TRBD1 or TRBD2 (6 bases each). The end of the DNA fits TRBJ2-1 better, so the J call may be wrong. This CDR3 comprises 12 residues. CDR1 and CDR2 (germline): LGHDT, YNNKEL (reference sequence). The CDR3 protein is CASSQGGADQFF. CDR3 sequence (DNA): TGTGCCAGCAGCCAAGGGGGGGCCGATCAGTTCTTC.